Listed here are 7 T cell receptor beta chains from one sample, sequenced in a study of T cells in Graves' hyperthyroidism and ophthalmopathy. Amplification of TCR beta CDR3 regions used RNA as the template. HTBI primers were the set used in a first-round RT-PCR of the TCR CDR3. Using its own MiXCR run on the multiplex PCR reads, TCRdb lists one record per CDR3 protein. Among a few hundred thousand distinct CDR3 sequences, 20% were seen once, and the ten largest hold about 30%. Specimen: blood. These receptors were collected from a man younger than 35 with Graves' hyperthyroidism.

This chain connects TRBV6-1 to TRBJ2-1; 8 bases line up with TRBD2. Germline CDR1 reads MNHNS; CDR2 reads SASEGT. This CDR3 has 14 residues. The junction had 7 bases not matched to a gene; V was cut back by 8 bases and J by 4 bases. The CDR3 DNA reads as TGTGCCAGCGACTGGACTAGCATTTACAATGAGCAGTTCTTC. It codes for CASDWTSIYNEQFF.

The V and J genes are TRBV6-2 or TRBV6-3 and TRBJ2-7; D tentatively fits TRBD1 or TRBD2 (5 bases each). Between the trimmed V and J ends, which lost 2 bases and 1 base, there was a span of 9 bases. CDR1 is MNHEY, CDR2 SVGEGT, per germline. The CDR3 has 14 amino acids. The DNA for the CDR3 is TGTGCCAGCAGTTACCTTGGGGGTTCCTACGAGCAGTACTTC. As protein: CASSYLGGSYEQYF.

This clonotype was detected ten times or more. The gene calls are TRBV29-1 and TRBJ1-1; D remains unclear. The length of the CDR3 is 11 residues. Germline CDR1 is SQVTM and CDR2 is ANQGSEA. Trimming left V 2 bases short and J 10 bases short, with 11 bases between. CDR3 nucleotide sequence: TGCAGCGTTGAAAAAGGGTTCGGAGCTTTCTTT. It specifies CSVEKGFGAFF.

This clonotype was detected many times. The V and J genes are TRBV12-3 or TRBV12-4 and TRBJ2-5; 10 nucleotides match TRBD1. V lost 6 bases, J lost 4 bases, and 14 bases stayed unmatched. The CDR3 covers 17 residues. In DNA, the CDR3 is TGTGCCAGCAGCCTGGGACAGGGGCGTCGGGAGGGAGAGACCCAGTACTTC. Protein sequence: CASSLGQGRREGETQYF.

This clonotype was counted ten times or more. CDR3 nucleotide sequence: TGTGCCACCAGCAGAGGGACAGGGTATCCCTACGAGCAGTACTTC. This sequence encodes CATSRGTGYPYEQYF. The rearrangement links TRBV15 to TRBJ2-7; 8 bases match TRBD1. Trimming took 1 base from V and 2 from J; bases not matched to a gene: 4. This CDR3 has 15 amino acids. Germline lookup yields CDR1 LNHNV and CDR2 YYDKDF (reference sequence).

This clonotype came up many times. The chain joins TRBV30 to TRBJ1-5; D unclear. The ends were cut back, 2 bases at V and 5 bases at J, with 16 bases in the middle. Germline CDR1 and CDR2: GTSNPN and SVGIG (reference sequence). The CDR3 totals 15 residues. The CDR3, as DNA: TGTGCCTGGAGTAAGGAGGGAGTAGGGCATCAGCCCCAGCATTTT. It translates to CAWSKEGVGHQPQHF.

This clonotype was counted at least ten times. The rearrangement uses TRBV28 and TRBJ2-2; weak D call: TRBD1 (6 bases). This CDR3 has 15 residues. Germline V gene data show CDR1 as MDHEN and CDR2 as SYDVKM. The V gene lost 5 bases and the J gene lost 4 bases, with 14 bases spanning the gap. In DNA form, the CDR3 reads TGTGCCAGCAGTGAGACCCGACAGGTCACCGGGGAGCTGTTTTTT. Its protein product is CASSETRQVTGELFF.